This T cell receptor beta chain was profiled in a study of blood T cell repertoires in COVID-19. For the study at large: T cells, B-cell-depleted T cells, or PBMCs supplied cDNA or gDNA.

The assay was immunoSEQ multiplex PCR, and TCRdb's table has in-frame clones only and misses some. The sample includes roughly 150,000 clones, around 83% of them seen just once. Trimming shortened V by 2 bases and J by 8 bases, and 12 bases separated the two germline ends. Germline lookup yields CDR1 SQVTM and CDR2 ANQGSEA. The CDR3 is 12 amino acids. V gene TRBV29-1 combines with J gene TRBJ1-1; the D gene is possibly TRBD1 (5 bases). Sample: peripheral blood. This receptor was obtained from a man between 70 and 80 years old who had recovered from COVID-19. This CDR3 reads CSVEKGAAEAFF. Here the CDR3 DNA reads TGCAGCGTTGAAAAAGGGGCAGCCGAAGCTTTCTTT.